This TCR beta chain was retrieved from a study of blood T cell repertoires in COVID-19. At the level of the study: The study drew acute and convalescent COVID-19 samples from the United States, Italy and Spain. Sample material is recorded as cDNA or gDNA derived from T cells, B-cell-depleted T cells, or PBMCs.

Here immunoSEQ multiplex PCR was the method, and the copy in TCRdb shows in-frame clones only, minus some. The sample includes about 300,000 clones, roughly 91% of them seen just once. This CDR3 has 16 residues. Germline CDR1 reads MNHEY; CDR2 reads SMNVEV (reference sequence). Deletions cut 5 bases from V and 0 bases from J, with 14 bases between. Sequenced material: peripheral blood. The V and J genes are TRBV27 and TRBJ1-5; tentatively, D is TRBD1 (5 bases). The TCR originated in a woman in her twenties or thirties with COVID-19, enrolled during active disease. CDR3 coding DNA: TGTGCCAGCAGTCCCCAGAATGGACATAGCAATCAGCCCCAGCATTTT. As protein: CASSPQNGHSNQPQHF.